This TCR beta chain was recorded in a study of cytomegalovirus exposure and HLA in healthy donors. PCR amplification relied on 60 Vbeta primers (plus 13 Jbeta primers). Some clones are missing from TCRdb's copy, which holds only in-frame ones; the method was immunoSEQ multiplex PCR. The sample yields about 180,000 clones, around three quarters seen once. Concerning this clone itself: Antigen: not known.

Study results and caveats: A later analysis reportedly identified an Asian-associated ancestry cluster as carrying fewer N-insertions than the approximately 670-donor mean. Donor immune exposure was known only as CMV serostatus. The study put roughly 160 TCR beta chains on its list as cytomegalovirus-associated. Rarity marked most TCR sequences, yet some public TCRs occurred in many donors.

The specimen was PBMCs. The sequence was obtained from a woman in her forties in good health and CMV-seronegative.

The CDR3 sequence: CASSQPDRPSHEQYF. CDR3 nucleotides: TGCGCCAGCAGCCAACCCGACAGGCCTTCTCACGAGCAGTACTTC. The V call is TRBV4-1, the J call TRBJ2-7, with D perhaps TRBD1 (6 bases). From germline, CDR1 is MGHRA and CDR2 YSYEKL. The CDR3 is made up of 15 amino acids. V lost 2 bases and J 5 bases, leaving 16 bases between the germline ends.